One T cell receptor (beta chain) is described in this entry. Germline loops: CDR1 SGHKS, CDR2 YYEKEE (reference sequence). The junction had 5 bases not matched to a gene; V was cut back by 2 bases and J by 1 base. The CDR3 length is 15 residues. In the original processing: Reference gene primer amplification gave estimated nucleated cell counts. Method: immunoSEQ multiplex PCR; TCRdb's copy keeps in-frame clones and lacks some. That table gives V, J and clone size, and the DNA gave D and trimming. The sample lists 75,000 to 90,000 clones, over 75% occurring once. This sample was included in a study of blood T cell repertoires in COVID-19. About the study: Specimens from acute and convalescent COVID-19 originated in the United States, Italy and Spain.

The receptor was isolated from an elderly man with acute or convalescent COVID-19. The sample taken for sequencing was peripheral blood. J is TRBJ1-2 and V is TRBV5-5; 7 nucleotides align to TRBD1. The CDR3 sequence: CASSLQGSHNYGYTF. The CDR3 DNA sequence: TGTGCCAGCAGCTTACAGGGGAGTCATAACTATGGCTACACCTTC.